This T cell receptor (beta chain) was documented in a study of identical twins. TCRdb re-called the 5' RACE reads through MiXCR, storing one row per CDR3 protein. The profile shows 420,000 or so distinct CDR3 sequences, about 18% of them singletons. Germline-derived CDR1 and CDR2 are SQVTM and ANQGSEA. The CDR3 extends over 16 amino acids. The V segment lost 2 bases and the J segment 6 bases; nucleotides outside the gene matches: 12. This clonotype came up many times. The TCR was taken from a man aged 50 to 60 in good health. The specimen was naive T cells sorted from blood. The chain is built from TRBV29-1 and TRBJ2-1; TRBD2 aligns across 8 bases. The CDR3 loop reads CSVEKGGGGYFNEQFF. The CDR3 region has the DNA TGCAGCGTTGAAAAGGGGGGCGGGGGGTACTTCAATGAGCAGTTCTTC.